A selection of T cell receptor beta chains follows, all from one sample in a study of T cell repertoires in cytomegalovirus infection. TCRdb passed the reads through MiXCR, listing each CDR3 protein once. The sample contains some 200,000 distinct CDR3 sequences, 8% to 10% of which appear only once. Sequences were obtained from PBMCs. Every receptor here comes from a human donor in good health (CMV status not recorded). Some clones in this sample may be carry-over from other donors' samples. Both conserved end residues are part of each CDR3. The D gene is left open where the match is weak. Clone size, where shown, is once, few, many, or a class for clones that have expanded.

size: many
D: -
V: TRBV19
J: TRBJ1-5
CDR3: CASSIGGHNQPQHF
DNA: TGTGCCAGTAGTATAGGGGGACACAATCAGCCCCAGCATTTT

size: -
D: TRBD1
V: TRBV5-4
J: TRBJ1-5
CDR3: CASSLGLTGGWSIQPQHF
DNA: TGTGCCAGCAGCTTGGGGCTGACAGGGGGCTGGAGCATTCAGCCCCAGCATTTT

size: -
D: TRBD2
V: TRBV5-4
J: TRBJ2-7
CDR3: CASSLGEGLKYF
DNA: TGTGCCAGCAGCTTGGGGGAGGGGTTGAAGTACTTC

size: -
D: -
V: TRBV29-1
J: TRBJ2-2
CDR3: CSARGGMPTGELFF
DNA: TGCAGCGCCCGTGGCGGGATGCCAACCGGGGAGCTGTTTTTT

size: -
D: -
V: TRBV11-2
J: TRBJ2-7
CDR3: CASSTQGRREYF
DNA: TGTGCCAGCAGCACGCAAGGGCGGAGGGAGTACTTC

size: many
D: -
V: TRBV5-4
J: TRBJ1-1
CDR3: CASSFSRDRNAFF
DNA: TGTGCCAGCAGCTTTTCCCGTGACAGGAATGCTTTCTTT

size: many
D: TRBD1
V: TRBV4-2
J: TRBJ1-1
CDR3: CASSRTGQGRATEAFF
DNA: TGTGCCAGCAGCCGGACCGGACAGGGGCGGGCCACTGAAGCTTTCTTT

size: few
D: -
V: TRBV28
J: TRBJ1-1
CDR3: CAGGATNTEAFF
DNA: TGTGCTGGGGGCGCCACGAACACTGAAGCTTTCTTT

size: many
D: -
V: TRBV12-3/TRBV12-4
J: TRBJ1-5
CDR3: CASSAGRNQPQHF
DNA: TGTGCCAGCAGTGCCGGGAGAAATCAGCCCCAGCATTTT

size: many
D: -
V: TRBV7-2
J: TRBJ2-5
CDR3: CASSLVTSQETQYF
DNA: TGTGCCAGCAGCTTAGTCACTAGCCAAGAGACCCAGTACTTC

size: few
D: -
V: TRBV6-2/TRBV6-3
J: TRBJ1-1
CDR3: CATAPGARTEAFF
DNA: TGTGCCACCGCACCGGGGGCAAGGACTGAAGCTTTCTTT

size: many
D: -
V: TRBV28
J: TRBJ1-4
CDR3: CASSFWDIAANEKLFF
DNA: TGTGCCAGCAGTTTTTGGGATATAGCGGCTAATGAAAAACTGTTTTTT

size: -
D: TRBD1
V: TRBV7-8
J: TRBJ1-3
CDR3: CASRGGLSGNTIYF
DNA: TGTGCCAGCAGAGGGGGCTTGTCTGGAAACACCATATATTTT

size: -
D: -
V: TRBV20-1
J: TRBJ1-2
CDR3: CSARILGHEYDGYTF
DNA: TGCAGTGCTAGGATCTTGGGACACGAATACGACGGCTACACCTTC

size: many
D: -
V: TRBV6-1
J: TRBJ1-1
CDR3: CASSDPRRTTRAEAFF
DNA: TGTGCCAGCAGTGACCCTAGACGGACCACGAGGGCTGAAGCTTTCTTT

size: few
D: TRBD2
V: TRBV6-2/TRBV6-3
J: TRBJ2-3
CDR3: CASSWTSGYTDTQYF
DNA: TGTGCCAGCAGTTGGACTAGCGGATACACAGATACGCAGTATTTT

size: few
D: TRBD2
V: TRBV28
J: TRBJ2-7
CDR3: CASSQGAGGPYEQYF
DNA: TGTGCCAGCAGCCAAGGAGCGGGGGGTCCCTACGAGCAGTACTTC

size: -
D: -
V: TRBV6-8
J: TRBJ1-5
CDR3: CASRVGNQPQHF
DNA: TGTGCCAGCCGAGTCGGTAATCAGCCCCAGCATTTT

size: once
D: TRBD2
V: TRBV7-2
J: TRBJ2-3
CDR3: CTSSLVLAGVTDTQYF
DNA: TGTACCAGCAGCTTAGTACTAGCGGGGGTCACAGATACGCAGTATTTT

size: medium-sized
D: TRBD1
V: TRBV20-1
J: TRBJ1-5
CDR3: CSAPDRMGNQPQHF
DNA: TGCAGTGCCCCGGACAGGATGGGCAATCAGCCCCAGCATTTT

size: many
D: -
V: TRBV12-3/TRBV12-4
J: TRBJ2-7
CDR3: CASGAGTPYEQYF
DNA: TGTGCCAGCGGGGCAGGGACCCCCTACGAGCAGTACTTC

size: many
D: TRBD2
V: TRBV12-3/TRBV12-4
J: TRBJ2-5
CDR3: CASSLSGRRETQYF
DNA: TGTGCCAGCAGTCTTAGCGGGAGGCGAGAGACCCAGTACTTC

size: few
D: TRBD2
V: TRBV20-1
J: TRBJ2-2
CDR3: CSARGILAGTNTGELFF
DNA: TGCAGTGCTAGAGGAATCCTAGCGGGGACGAACACCGGGGAGCTGTTTTTT

size: many
D: -
V: TRBV7-2
J: TRBJ2-1
CDR3: CASSLVSHEQFF
DNA: TGTGCCAGCAGCTTAGTCAGCCATGAGCAGTTCTTC

size: few
D: TRBD1
V: TRBV6-5
J: TRBJ2-4
CDR3: CASSWGTGGNFDKNIQYF
DNA: TGTGCCAGCAGTTGGGGGACAGGGGGAAATTTTGACAAAAACATTCAGTACTTC

size: many
D: -
V: TRBV11-2
J: TRBJ2-2
CDR3: CASSYMGGAGELFF
DNA: TGTGCCAGCAGCTATATGGGTGGGGCCGGGGAGCTGTTTTTT

size: few
D: TRBD1
V: TRBV9
J: TRBJ2-6
CDR3: CASSPGGVGANVLTF
DNA: TGTGCCAGCAGCCCAGGGGGTGTGGGGGCCAACGTCCTGACTTTC

size: -
D: -
V: TRBV15
J: TRBJ2-7
CDR3: CATSLRPGPRRNEQYF
DNA: TGTGCCACCAGTTTGCGCCCGGGCCCCCGCCGGAACGAGCAGTACTTC

size: many
D: TRBD1
V: TRBV7-6
J: TRBJ1-6
CDR3: CASTRDRGHNSPLHF
DNA: TGTGCCAGCACACGGGACAGGGGGCATAATTCACCCCTCCACTTT

size: few
D: -
V: TRBV29-1
J: TRBJ1-1
CDR3: CSVVALPNTEAFF
DNA: TGCAGCGTTGTGGCACTCCCGAACACTGAAGCTTTCTTT

size: few
D: -
V: TRBV5-1
J: TRBJ1-5
CDR3: CASSLDSLNQPQHF
DNA: TGCGCCAGCAGCTTGGACAGTCTAAATCAGCCCCAGCATTTT

size: many
D: -
V: TRBV11-2
J: TRBJ1-4
CDR3: CASSWKEGGKLFF
DNA: TGTGCCAGCAGCTGGAAGGAAGGAGGAAAACTGTTTTTT